A selection of T cell receptor beta chains follows, all from one sample in a study of blood T cell repertoires in COVID-19. Profiling relied on immunoSEQ multiplex PCR, and the TCRdb table lists in-frame clones only, not all of them. This sample has 150,000 to 200,000 clones, with 70% to 80% found just once. Sequences were obtained from peripheral blood. The receptors stem from a woman between 35 and 50 years old with COVID-19, enrolled during active disease. Each CDR3 is given with its conserved first and last residue. The order of the fields is D gene, V gene, J gene, clone size, CDR3 DNA, CDR3 protein. D genes are given only for firm matches. The size of a clone is reported for some rows only, either as once, few or many, or as a class for expanded clones.

d_gene: TRBD2; v_gene: TRBV5-1; j_gene: TRBJ2-7; abundance: few; CDR3nt: TGCGCCAGCAGCTTACTCCCGGGACTAGCGGGAGTTTTGTCCTACGAGCAGTACTTC; CDR3aa: CASSLLPGLAGVLSYEQYF
d_gene: .; v_gene: TRBV5-4; j_gene: TRBJ1-6; abundance: .; CDR3nt: TGTGCCAGCAGCGGGGGGGCCTCCTGGACCAATTCACCCCTCCACTTT; CDR3aa: CASSGGASWTNSPLHF
d_gene: .; v_gene: TRBV5-1; j_gene: TRBJ2-7; abundance: .; CDR3nt: TGCGCCAGCCGCCTTCAACAGGGCGGTACCTACGAGCAGTACTTC; CDR3aa: CASRLQQGGTYEQYF
d_gene: .; v_gene: TRBV3-1/TRBV3-2; j_gene: TRBJ2-3; abundance: .; CDR3nt: TGTGCCAGCAGCCAAGATACTAGGGTAGATACGCAGTATTTT; CDR3aa: CASSQDTRVDTQYF
d_gene: .; v_gene: TRBV7-5; j_gene: TRBJ2-1; abundance: once; CDR3nt: TGTGTCAACACGATAGGGACTAGCGGGCCCACATACAATGAGCAGTTCTTC; CDR3aa: CVNTIGTSGPTYNEQFF
d_gene: TRBD1; v_gene: TRBV3-1/TRBV3-2; j_gene: TRBJ1-4; abundance: .; CDR3nt: TGTGCCAGCAGCCAAGAAGGCCGGACAGGGTTGTTTTTT; CDR3aa: CASSQEGRTGLFF
d_gene: .; v_gene: TRBV5-1; j_gene: TRBJ1-2; abundance: once; CDR3nt: TGCGCCAGCAGCCCGGGTTATTCGCCAGGGGATAACTATGGCTACACCTTC; CDR3aa: CASSPGYSPGDNYGYTF
d_gene: .; v_gene: TRBV5-1; j_gene: TRBJ2-3; abundance: .; CDR3nt: TGCGCCAGCAGCTTGGTAGGGGCAGATACGCAGTATTTT; CDR3aa: CASSLVGADTQYF
d_gene: TRBD2; v_gene: TRBV4-2; j_gene: TRBJ2-2; abundance: .; CDR3nt: TGTGCCAGCAGCCAAGATTGGGCGGGGGAGAACACCGGGGAGCTGTTTTTT; CDR3aa: CASSQDWAGENTGELFF
d_gene: .; v_gene: TRBV2; j_gene: TRBJ1-4; abundance: once; CDR3nt: TGTGCCAGCAGTGCCCAGGAAAAACTGTTTTTT; CDR3aa: CASSAQEKLFF
d_gene: .; v_gene: TRBV7-8; j_gene: TRBJ2-5; abundance: .; CDR3nt: TGTGCCAGCTGCCTTAGCGCGACATACCAAGAGACCCAGTACTTC; CDR3aa: CASCLSATYQETQYF
d_gene: .; v_gene: TRBV9; j_gene: TRBJ2-3; abundance: .; CDR3nt: TGTGCCAGCAGCCTCCGAGGAGACCGCGCAGATACGCAGTATTTT; CDR3aa: CASSLRGDRADTQYF
d_gene: .; v_gene: TRBV7-8; j_gene: TRBJ1-6; abundance: once; CDR3nt: TGTGCCAGCAGCTTAATGGGGGCTGATTCACCCCTCCACTTT; CDR3aa: CASSLMGADSPLHF
d_gene: TRBD2; v_gene: TRBV20-1; j_gene: TRBJ2-7; abundance: .; CDR3nt: TGCAGTGCTAGTAAGGCTAGCGGGGGAAACGAGCAGTACTTC; CDR3aa: CSASKASGGNEQYF
d_gene: .; v_gene: TRBV15; j_gene: TRBJ1-4; abundance: many; CDR3nt: TGTGCCACCAGCAGAGATCCCACATCAACTAATGAAAAACTGTTTTTT; CDR3aa: CATSRDPTSTNEKLFF
d_gene: .; v_gene: TRBV19; j_gene: TRBJ2-5; abundance: .; CDR3nt: TGTGCCAGTAGTAATCCAGGAAGCTGGACCCAGTACTTC; CDR3aa: CASSNPGSWTQYF
d_gene: .; v_gene: TRBV3-1/TRBV3-2; j_gene: TRBJ1-2; abundance: .; CDR3nt: TGTGCCAGCAGCCAAGAAGGGAGTCGGGGCTACACCTTC; CDR3aa: CASSQEGSRGYTF
d_gene: .; v_gene: TRBV12-3/TRBV12-4; j_gene: TRBJ2-1; abundance: .; CDR3nt: TGTGCCAGCAGTTCTCGCTATTACAATGAGCAGTTCTTC; CDR3aa: CASSSRYYNEQFF
d_gene: .; v_gene: TRBV7-9; j_gene: TRBJ2-7; abundance: .; CDR3nt: TGTGCCAGCAGCCCGACAGGAAAAACCTACGAGCAGTACTTC; CDR3aa: CASSPTGKTYEQYF
d_gene: TRBD2; v_gene: TRBV3-1/TRBV3-2; j_gene: TRBJ2-5; abundance: .; CDR3nt: TGTGCCAGCAGTCTAGCGGGAGGGGTCGGGACCCAGTACTTC; CDR3aa: CASSLAGGVGTQYF
d_gene: TRBD1; v_gene: TRBV5-4; j_gene: TRBJ1-2; abundance: .; CDR3nt: TGTGCCAGCAGCTTGAAGGGGGCAGCTACGTATGGCTACACCTTC; CDR3aa: CASSLKGAATYGYTF
d_gene: .; v_gene: TRBV7-2; j_gene: TRBJ1-1; abundance: .; CDR3nt: TGTGCCAGCAGCCCGCACCCGGGGAACACTGAAGCTTTCTTT; CDR3aa: CASSPHPGNTEAFF
d_gene: .; v_gene: TRBV6-6; j_gene: TRBJ2-1; abundance: .; CDR3nt: TGTGCCAGCAGTTACTCGAGGGCCCCTAAACCCAATGAGCAGTTCTTC; CDR3aa: CASSYSRAPKPNEQFF
d_gene: .; v_gene: TRBV6-5; j_gene: TRBJ2-7; abundance: .; CDR3nt: TGTGCCAGCAGTTACCCCGGACAGCTCTACGAGCAGTACTTC; CDR3aa: CASSYPGQLYEQYF
d_gene: .; v_gene: TRBV3-1/TRBV3-2; j_gene: TRBJ1-1; abundance: .; CDR3nt: TGTGCCAGCAGCCGCCTGGGACAAGCGAACACTGAAGCTTTCTTT; CDR3aa: CASSRLGQANTEAFF
d_gene: .; v_gene: TRBV4-2; j_gene: TRBJ1-3; abundance: .; CDR3nt: TGTGCCAGCAGCCAAGATCGGGAGTCTGGAAACACCATATATTTT; CDR3aa: CASSQDRESGNTIYF
d_gene: TRBD1; v_gene: TRBV5-6; j_gene: TRBJ1-2; abundance: .; CDR3nt: TGTGCCAGCAGCTTACCGACAGGGAATGGCTACACCTTC; CDR3aa: CASSLPTGNGYTF
d_gene: .; v_gene: TRBV10-2; j_gene: TRBJ1-6; abundance: once; CDR3nt: TGCGCCAGCAGTGAGTCGAGTTTCGGGGTCGAGCTCCATAATTCACCCCTCCACTTT; CDR3aa: CASSESSFGVELHNSPLHF
d_gene: .; v_gene: TRBV6-5; j_gene: TRBJ2-7; abundance: .; CDR3nt: TGTGCCAGCACCCGTCCGGGACAAAGATACGAGCAGTACTTC; CDR3aa: CASTRPGQRYEQYF
d_gene: TRBD2; v_gene: TRBV5-5; j_gene: TRBJ2-5; abundance: once; CDR3nt: TGTGCCAGCAGCTTGGTCTGGCTAGCGGGAGGAAGGGAGACCCAGTACTTC; CDR3aa: CASSLVWLAGGRETQYF
d_gene: .; v_gene: TRBV2; j_gene: TRBJ1-5; abundance: few; CDR3nt: TGTGCCAGCAGTGAAAGGACAGACAATCAGCCCCAGCATTTT; CDR3aa: CASSERTDNQPQHF
d_gene: .; v_gene: TRBV5-1; j_gene: TRBJ2-7; abundance: .; CDR3nt: TGCGCCAGCAGCTTGGGGCAGGGTAGTGGCTACGAGCAGTACTTC; CDR3aa: CASSLGQGSGYEQYF
d_gene: TRBD2; v_gene: TRBV3-1/TRBV3-2; j_gene: TRBJ2-1; abundance: .; CDR3nt: TGTGCCAGTACCCCGGGACTAGCGAGGAATGAGCAGTTCTTC; CDR3aa: CASTPGLARNEQFF
d_gene: .; v_gene: TRBV7-6; j_gene: TRBJ2-3; abundance: .; CDR3nt: TGTGCCAGCAGCTTAGCGGGGGGGCCTTACAGCACAGATACGCAGTATTTT; CDR3aa: CASSLAGGPYSTDTQYF
d_gene: TRBD1; v_gene: TRBV4-2; j_gene: TRBJ2-2; abundance: .; CDR3nt: TGTGCCAGCAGCCAATGGACAGGGTCCAGCACCGGGGAGCTGTTTTTT; CDR3aa: CASSQWTGSSTGELFF
d_gene: .; v_gene: TRBV2; j_gene: TRBJ2-3; abundance: .; CDR3nt: TGTGCCAGCAGTGATCTAGGCACAGATACGCAGTATTTT; CDR3aa: CASSDLGTDTQYF
d_gene: TRBD2; v_gene: TRBV7-9; j_gene: TRBJ2-1; abundance: .; CDR3nt: TGTGCCAGCAGCTTAGGCCTACTAGCGGGAGTGCGGGATGAGCAGTTCTTC; CDR3aa: CASSLGLLAGVRDEQFF
d_gene: TRBD1; v_gene: TRBV5-6; j_gene: TRBJ1-4; abundance: .; CDR3nt: TGTGCCAGCAGCTTGGGAAACAGGGGGCAAGGTGAAAAACTGTTTTTT; CDR3aa: CASSLGNRGQGEKLFF
d_gene: .; v_gene: TRBV21-1; j_gene: TRBJ1-2; abundance: .; CDR3nt: TGTGCCAGCAGCAAAGCGCTTTGGTCGTGGGTAAGCGGCTATGGCTACACCTTC; CDR3aa: CASSKALWSWVSGYGYTF
d_gene: .; v_gene: TRBV25-1; j_gene: TRBJ1-5; abundance: .; CDR3nt: TGTGCCAGCAGTCTGGAGGGGAGCAATCAGCCCCAGCATTTT; CDR3aa: CASSLEGSNQPQHF
d_gene: .; v_gene: TRBV11-2; j_gene: TRBJ2-7; abundance: .; CDR3nt: TGTGCCAGCAGCTTAGGTTTGGACAGCTACGAGCAGTACTTC; CDR3aa: CASSLGLDSYEQYF
d_gene: .; v_gene: TRBV7-2; j_gene: TRBJ1-6; abundance: .; CDR3nt: TGTGCCAGCAGCCCAAATCCCGGGGTTTTGAATTCACCCCTCCACTTT; CDR3aa: CASSPNPGVLNSPLHF
d_gene: TRBD2; v_gene: TRBV3-1/TRBV3-2; j_gene: TRBJ2-1; abundance: .; CDR3nt: TGTGCCAGCAGCCAAGATTCGGGGGAGGGTGACAATGAGCAGTTCTTC; CDR3aa: CASSQDSGEGDNEQFF
d_gene: TRBD1; v_gene: TRBV27; j_gene: TRBJ2-7; abundance: .; CDR3nt: TGTGCCAGCAGTATGGACAGGGGCGCCTACGAGCAGTACTTC; CDR3aa: CASSMDRGAYEQYF
d_gene: .; v_gene: TRBV30; j_gene: TRBJ1-4; abundance: .; CDR3nt: TGTGCCTGGAAAGACAGGCCCATCGATGAAAAACTGTTTTTT; CDR3aa: CAWKDRPIDEKLFF
d_gene: .; v_gene: TRBV29-1; j_gene: TRBJ1-2; abundance: many; CDR3nt: TGCAGCGTTGTCGACAGCAACTATGGCTACACCTTC; CDR3aa: CSVVDSNYGYTF
d_gene: TRBD2; v_gene: TRBV5-1; j_gene: TRBJ2-5; abundance: .; CDR3nt: TGCGCCAGCAGCACTGGCAGCGGGAGTGGGGAGACCCAGTACTTC; CDR3aa: CASSTGSGSGETQYF
d_gene: .; v_gene: TRBV2; j_gene: TRBJ2-2; abundance: .; CDR3nt: TGTGCCAGCAGTCCCTTATACACCGGGGAGCTGTTTTTT; CDR3aa: CASSPLYTGELFF
d_gene: .; v_gene: TRBV3-1/TRBV3-2; j_gene: TRBJ1-1; abundance: few; CDR3nt: TGTGCCAGCAGCCCCTCCCGTAGTGCAGAAGCTTTCTTT; CDR3aa: CASSPSRSAEAFF
d_gene: TRBD2; v_gene: TRBV5-6; j_gene: TRBJ2-3; abundance: .; CDR3nt: TGTGCCAGCAGCTTGTTTTTCTCGAGCGGGGGGGCCGTCACAGATACGCAGTATTTT; CDR3aa: CASSLFFSSGGAVTDTQYF
d_gene: .; v_gene: TRBV5-6; j_gene: TRBJ1-1; abundance: .; CDR3nt: TGTGCCAGCAGCTGGGGCCAACGCGGGGGAGCGGCTGAAGCTTTCTTT; CDR3aa: CASSWGQRGGAAEAFF
d_gene: .; v_gene: TRBV6-4; j_gene: TRBJ1-1; abundance: .; CDR3nt: TGTGCCAGGATTACTCGACAGCTCCTCTTGAACACTGAAGCTTTCTTT; CDR3aa: CARITRQLLLNTEAFF
d_gene: .; v_gene: TRBV7-7; j_gene: TRBJ1-1; abundance: .; CDR3nt: TGTGCCAGCGGGAGGCTTATGAACACTGAAGCTTTCTTT; CDR3aa: CASGRLMNTEAFF
d_gene: .; v_gene: TRBV29-1; j_gene: TRBJ2-7; abundance: .; CDR3nt: TGCAGCGTTGAAGGCGGAGGGGATTTTACCTACGAGCAGTACTTC; CDR3aa: CSVEGGGDFTYEQYF
d_gene: TRBD2; v_gene: TRBV18; j_gene: TRBJ2-1; abundance: once; CDR3nt: TGTGCCAGCTCAAGCGGACTAGCGGATCAATGGGAGCAGTTCTTC; CDR3aa: CASSSGLADQWEQFF
d_gene: TRBD1; v_gene: TRBV6-6; j_gene: TRBJ2-2; abundance: few; CDR3nt: TGTGCCAGCAGTCCCCCGGGACAGGGGCCCCACCGGGAGCTGTTTTTT; CDR3aa: CASSPPGQGPHRELFF
d_gene: TRBD1; v_gene: TRBV23-1; j_gene: TRBJ2-5; abundance: .; CDR3nt: TGCGCCAGCAGTCAAGGGGACAGGGTACAAGAGACCCAGTACTTC; CDR3aa: CASSQGDRVQETQYF
d_gene: .; v_gene: TRBV18; j_gene: TRBJ1-2; abundance: .; CDR3nt: TGTGCCAGCTCACCACGGGGCGGCTATGGCTACACCTTC; CDR3aa: CASSPRGGYGYTF
d_gene: .; v_gene: TRBV7-2; j_gene: TRBJ2-5; abundance: few; CDR3nt: TGTGCCAGCAGCATGGACTGGGGGGAAGAGACCCAGTACTTC; CDR3aa: CASSMDWGEETQYF
d_gene: .; v_gene: TRBV6-5; j_gene: TRBJ1-1; abundance: once; CDR3nt: TGTGCCAGCAGTTACTCCGCAGTCGAATCCGTGTCGTGG; CDR3aa: CASSYSAVESVSW